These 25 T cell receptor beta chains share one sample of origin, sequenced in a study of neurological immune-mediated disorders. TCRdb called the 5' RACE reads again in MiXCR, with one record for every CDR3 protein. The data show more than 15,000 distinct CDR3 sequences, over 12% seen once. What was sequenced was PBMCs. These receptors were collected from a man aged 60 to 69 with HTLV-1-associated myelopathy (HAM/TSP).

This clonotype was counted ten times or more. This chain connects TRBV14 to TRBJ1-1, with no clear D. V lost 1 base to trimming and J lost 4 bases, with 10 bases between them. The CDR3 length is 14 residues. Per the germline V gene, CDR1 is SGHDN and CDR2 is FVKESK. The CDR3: CASSQVYGGTEAFF. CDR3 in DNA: TGTGCCAGCAGCCAAGTATACGGTGGCACTGAAGCTTTCTTT.

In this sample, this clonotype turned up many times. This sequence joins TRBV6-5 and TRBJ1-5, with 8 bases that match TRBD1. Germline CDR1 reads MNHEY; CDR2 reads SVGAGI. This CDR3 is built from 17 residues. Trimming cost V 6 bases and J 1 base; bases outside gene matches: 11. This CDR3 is CASSFGTGPFSNQPQHF. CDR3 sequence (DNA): TGTGCCAGCAGCTTCGGGACAGGCCCCTTCAGCAATCAGCCCCAGCATTTT.

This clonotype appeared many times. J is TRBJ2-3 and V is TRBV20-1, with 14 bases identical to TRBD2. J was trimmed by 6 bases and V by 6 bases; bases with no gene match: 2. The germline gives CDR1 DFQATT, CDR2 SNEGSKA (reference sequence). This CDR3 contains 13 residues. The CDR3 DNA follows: TGCAGTGCCTGGACTAGCGGGAGGGATACGCAGTATTTT. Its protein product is CSAWTSGRDTQYF.

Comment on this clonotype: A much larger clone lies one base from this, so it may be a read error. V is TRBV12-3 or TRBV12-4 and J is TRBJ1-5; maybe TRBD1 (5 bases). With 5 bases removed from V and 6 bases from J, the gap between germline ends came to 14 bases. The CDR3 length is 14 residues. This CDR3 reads CASSRQGGSQPQHF. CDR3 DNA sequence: TGTGCCAGCAGTCGCCAGGGAGGGAGTCAGCCCCAGCATTTT.

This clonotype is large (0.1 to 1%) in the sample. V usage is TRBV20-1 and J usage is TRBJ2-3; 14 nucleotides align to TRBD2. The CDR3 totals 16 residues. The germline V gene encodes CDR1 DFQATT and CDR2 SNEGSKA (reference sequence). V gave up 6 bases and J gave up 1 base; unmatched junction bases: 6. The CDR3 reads CSARTSGGFGTDTQYF. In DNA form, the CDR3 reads TGCAGTGCAAGGACTAGCGGGGGGTTCGGCACAGATACGCAGTATTTT.

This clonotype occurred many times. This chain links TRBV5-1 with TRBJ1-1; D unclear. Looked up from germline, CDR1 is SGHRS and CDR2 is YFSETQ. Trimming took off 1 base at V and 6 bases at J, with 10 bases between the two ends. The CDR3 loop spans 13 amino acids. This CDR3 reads CASSLRSFSEAFF. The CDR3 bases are TGCGCCAGCAGCTTGCGAAGCTTCTCTGAAGCTTTCTTT.

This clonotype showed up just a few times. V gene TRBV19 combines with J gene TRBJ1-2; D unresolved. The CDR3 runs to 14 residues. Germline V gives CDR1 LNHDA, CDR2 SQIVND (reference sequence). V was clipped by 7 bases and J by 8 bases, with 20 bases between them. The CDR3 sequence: CASTMALEGRGYTF. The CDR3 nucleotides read TGTGCCAGTACCATGGCGTTGGAGGGTCGGGGCTACACCTTC.

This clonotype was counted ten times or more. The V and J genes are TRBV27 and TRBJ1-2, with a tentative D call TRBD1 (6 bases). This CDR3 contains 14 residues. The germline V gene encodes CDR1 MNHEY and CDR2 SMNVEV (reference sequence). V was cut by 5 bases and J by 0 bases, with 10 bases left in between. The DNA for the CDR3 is TGTGCCAGCAGTGGGGCAGGGGCTAACTATGGCTACACCTTC. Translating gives CASSGAGANYGYTF.

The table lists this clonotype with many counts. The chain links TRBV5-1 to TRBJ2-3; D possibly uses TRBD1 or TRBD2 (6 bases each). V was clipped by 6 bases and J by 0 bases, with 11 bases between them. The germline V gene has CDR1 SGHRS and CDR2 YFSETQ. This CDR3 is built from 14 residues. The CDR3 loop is CASIRGGSTDTQYF. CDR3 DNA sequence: TGCGCCAGCATCCGAGGGGGGAGCACAGATACGCAGTATTTT.

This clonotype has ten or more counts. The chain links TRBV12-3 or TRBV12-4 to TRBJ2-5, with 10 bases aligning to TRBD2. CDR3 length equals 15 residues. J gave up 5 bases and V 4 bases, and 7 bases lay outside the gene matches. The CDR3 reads CASSSPASGGETQYF. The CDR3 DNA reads TGTGCCAGCAGTTCCCCCGCTAGCGGGGGTGAGACCCAGTACTTC.

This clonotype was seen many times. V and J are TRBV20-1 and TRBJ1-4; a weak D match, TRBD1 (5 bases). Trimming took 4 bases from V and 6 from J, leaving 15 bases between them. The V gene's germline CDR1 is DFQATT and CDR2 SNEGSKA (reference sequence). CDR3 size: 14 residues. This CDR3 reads CSAKWQGGDEKLFF. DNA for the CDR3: TGCAGTGCTAAATGGCAGGGTGGGGATGAAAAACTGTTTTTT.

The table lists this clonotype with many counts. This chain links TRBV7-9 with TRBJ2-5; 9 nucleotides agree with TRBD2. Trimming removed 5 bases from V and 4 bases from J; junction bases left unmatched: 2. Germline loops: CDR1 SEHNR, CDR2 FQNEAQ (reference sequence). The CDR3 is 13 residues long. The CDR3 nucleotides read TGTGCCAGCAGCCCGCGGGGGGGAGAGACCCAGTACTTC. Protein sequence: CASSPRGGETQYF.

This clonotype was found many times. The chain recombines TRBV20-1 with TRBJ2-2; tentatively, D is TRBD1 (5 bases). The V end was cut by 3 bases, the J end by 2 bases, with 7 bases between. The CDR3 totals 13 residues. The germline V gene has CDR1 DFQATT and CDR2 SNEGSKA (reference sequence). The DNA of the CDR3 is TGCAGTGCTAGCAGGGTTAACACCGGGGAGCTGTTTTTT. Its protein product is CSASRVNTGELFF.

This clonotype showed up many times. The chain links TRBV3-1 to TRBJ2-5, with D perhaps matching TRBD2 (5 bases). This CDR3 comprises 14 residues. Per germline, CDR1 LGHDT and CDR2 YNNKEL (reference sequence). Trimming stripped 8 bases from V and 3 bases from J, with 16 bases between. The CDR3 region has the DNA TGTGCCAGCCGAAAAGAGAGAGCGGAAGAGACCCAGTACTTC. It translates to CASRKERAEETQYF.

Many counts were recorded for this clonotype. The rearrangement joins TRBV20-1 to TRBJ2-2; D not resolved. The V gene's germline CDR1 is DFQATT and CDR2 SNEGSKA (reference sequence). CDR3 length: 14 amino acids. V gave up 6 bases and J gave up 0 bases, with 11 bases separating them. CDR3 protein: CSAPDATNTGELFF. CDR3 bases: TGCAGTGCGCCCGACGCCACGAACACCGGGGAGCTGTTTTTT.

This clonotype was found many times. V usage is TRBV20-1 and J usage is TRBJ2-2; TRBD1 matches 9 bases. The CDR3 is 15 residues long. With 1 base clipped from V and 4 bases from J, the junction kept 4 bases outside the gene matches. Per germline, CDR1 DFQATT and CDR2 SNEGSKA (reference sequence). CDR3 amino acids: CSARGQGGRTGELFF. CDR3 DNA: TGCAGTGCTAGAGGACAGGGGGGACGCACCGGGGAGCTGTTTTTT.

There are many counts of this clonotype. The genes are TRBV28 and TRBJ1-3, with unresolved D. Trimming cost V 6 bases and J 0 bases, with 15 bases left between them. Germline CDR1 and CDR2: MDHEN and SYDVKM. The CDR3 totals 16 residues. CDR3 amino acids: CASSGRRVGSGNTIYF. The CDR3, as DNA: TGTGCCAGCAGCGGCAGGAGGGTTGGCTCTGGAAACACCATATATTTT.

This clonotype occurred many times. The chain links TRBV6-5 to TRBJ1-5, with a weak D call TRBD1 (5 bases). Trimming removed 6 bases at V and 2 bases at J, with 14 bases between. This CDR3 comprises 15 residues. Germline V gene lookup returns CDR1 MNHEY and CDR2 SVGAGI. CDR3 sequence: CASSRQYPGNQPQHF. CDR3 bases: TGTGCCAGCAGCCGACAGTACCCGGGCAATCAGCCCCAGCATTTT.

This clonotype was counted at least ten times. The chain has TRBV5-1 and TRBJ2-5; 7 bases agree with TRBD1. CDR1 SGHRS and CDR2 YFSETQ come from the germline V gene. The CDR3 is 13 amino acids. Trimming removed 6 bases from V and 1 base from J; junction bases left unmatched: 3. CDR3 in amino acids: CASNRGSQETQYF. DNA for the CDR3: TGCGCCAGCAACAGGGGAAGCCAAGAGACCCAGTACTTC.

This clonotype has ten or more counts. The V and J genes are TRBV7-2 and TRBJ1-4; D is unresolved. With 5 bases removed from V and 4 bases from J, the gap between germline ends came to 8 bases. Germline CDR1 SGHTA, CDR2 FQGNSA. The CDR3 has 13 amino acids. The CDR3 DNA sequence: TGTGCCAGCAGCACCGACAATAATGAAAAACTGTTTTTT. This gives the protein CASSTDNNEKLFF.

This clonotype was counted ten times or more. The CDR3 loop reads CATSKGPGPQETQYF. In DNA, the CDR3 is TGTGCCACCAGCAAAGGTCCCGGTCCCCAAGAGACCCAGTACTTC. The chain joins TRBV15 to TRBJ2-5; D remains unclear. The CDR3 runs 15 residues. V lost 4 bases to trimming and J lost 1 base, with 13 bases between them. Per the germline V gene, CDR1 is LNHNV and CDR2 is YYDKDF (reference sequence).

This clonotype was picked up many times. CDR3 region: CASSKMSQGTNVLTF. CDR3 nucleotide sequence: TGCGCCAGCAGTAAAATGTCTCAGGGTACCAACGTCCTGACTTTC. The chain carries TRBV5-1 and TRBJ2-6; the D gene is possibly TRBD1 (5 bases). The CDR3 sequence is 15 residues long. The germline V and J ends were trimmed by 5 bases and 8 bases, with 17 bases remaining between them. Germline lookup yields CDR1 SGHRS and CDR2 YFSETQ.

The DNA of the CDR3 is TGTGCCAGCAGTACCCCCAGGGGGCGATTGCTCGGTGAGCAGTTCTTC. Protein: CASSTPRGRLLGEQFF. The chain links TRBV28 to TRBJ2-1, with 8 positions matching TRBD1. Trimming at V came to 5 bases and at J to 9 bases, leaving 15 bases not matched to a gene. The CDR3 sequence is 16 residues long. The V gene's germline CDR1 is MDHEN and CDR2 SYDVKM.

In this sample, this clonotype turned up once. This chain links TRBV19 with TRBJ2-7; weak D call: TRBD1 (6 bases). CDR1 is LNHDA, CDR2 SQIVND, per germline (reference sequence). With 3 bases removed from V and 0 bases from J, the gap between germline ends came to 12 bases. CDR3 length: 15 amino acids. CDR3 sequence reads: CASSMFGQTSYEQYF. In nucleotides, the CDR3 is TGTGCCAGTAGTATGTTCGGACAGACCTCCTACGAGCAGTACTTC.

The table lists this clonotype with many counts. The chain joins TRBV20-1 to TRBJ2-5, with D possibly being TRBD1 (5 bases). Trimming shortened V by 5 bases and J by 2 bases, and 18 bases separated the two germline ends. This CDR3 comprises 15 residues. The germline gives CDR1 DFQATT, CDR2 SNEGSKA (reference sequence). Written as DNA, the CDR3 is TGCAGTGCTGGACAACCTATGGGATCTCAAGAGACCCAGTACTTC. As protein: CSAGQPMGSQETQYF.